This T cell receptor beta chain originates from a study of blood T cells in healthy people across ages. The use of a sample-barcoded 5' primer and a J-beta primer mix characterized a second PCR of roughly 6 to 11 cycles. TCRdb re-derived calls from the 5' RACE reads in MiXCR, one entry per CDR3 protein. The table shows 600,000 to 850,000 distinct CDR3 sequences, with 20% to 25% occurring only once. Trimming took 0 bases from V and 0 from J; bases not matched to a gene: 10. CDR3 length: 18 residues. Germline CDR1 reads DFQATT; CDR2 reads SNEGSKA (reference sequence). This same sample was also part of a study on T cells of mothers and their children. That work states: No clone of persistent microchimeric T cells was detected.

V gene TRBV20-1 combines with J gene TRBJ2-1; 8 positions agree with TRBD2. The sequence derives from a boy younger than 18 in good health. What was sequenced was blood. Here the CDR3 DNA reads TGCAGTGCTAGAGATCTCGACCGCGGGGGGTCCTCCTACAATGAGCAGTTCTTC. Translating it yields CSARDLDRGGSSYNEQFF.